This entry lists 12 T cell receptor beta chains sequenced from one sample in a study of T cells in Graves' hyperthyroidism and ophthalmopathy. Regions amplified from RNA transcripts were the TCR beta CDR3 regions. A set of HTBI primers served as the primers for a first-round RT-PCR of the TCR CDR3. One entry per CDR3 protein results from TCRdb running MiXCR on the multiplex PCR reads. The data hold some 360,000 distinct CDR3 sequences, with around a sixth observed a single time. Sample: blood. All receptors come from a woman aged 40 to 50 with Graves' ophthalmopathy.

This chain links TRBV7-9 with TRBJ2-5; 12 bases line up with TRBD2. From germline, CDR1 is SEHNR and CDR2 FQNEAQ (reference sequence). The CDR3 is 16 residues long. The V and J ends lost 6 bases and 2 bases, in that order; junction bases with no gene match: 7. The CDR3 sequence is CASSFGLAGFQETQYF. For the CDR3, the DNA is TGTGCCAGCAGTTTCGGACTAGCGGGATTTCAAGAGACCCAGTACTTC. Filled out from reference TRBV7-9 and TRBJ2-5, the complete variable domain reads DTGVSQNPRHKITKRGQNVTFRCDPISEHNRLYWYRQTLGQGPEFLTYFQNEAQLEKSRLLSDRFSAERPKGSFSTLEIQRTEQGDSAMYLCASSFGLAGFQETQYFGPGTRLLVL.

The sample holds many counts of this clonotype. The junction departs from germline at one end; a sequencing error may be responsible. The chain links TRBV11-2 to TRBJ2-6, with D possibly TRBD1 on 5 matching bases. Germline V gene lookup returns CDR1 SGHAT and CDR2 FQNNGV. This CDR3 contains 15 residues. As DNA, the CDR3 is TGTGCCAGCAGCTCAGGACATCATGGGGCCAACGCCCTGACTTTC. Encoded protein: CASSSGHHGANALTF.

At least ten counts were recorded for this clonotype. The chain joins TRBV11-1 to TRBJ2-7; 10 bases align to TRBD1. Trimming at V came to 3 bases and at J to 3 bases, leaving 8 bases not matched to a gene. CDR1 SGHAT and CDR2 FQDESV come from the germline V gene (reference sequence). This CDR3 contains 16 residues. The DNA of the CDR3 is TGTGCCAGCAGCTTGCCCCGGACAGGGGGAAGCTACGAGCAGTACTTC. Protein sequence: CASSLPRTGGSYEQYF.

This clonotype was observed a few times. This chain joins TRBV4-1 and TRBJ2-4, with 7 bases lining up with TRBD2. V lost 0 bases and J lost 3; bases outside the gene matches: 23. Germline values: CDR1 MGHRA, CDR2 YSYEKL. The CDR3 is 22 amino acids. CDR3 in amino acids: CASSQDRAGWSVRGRGKNIQYF. CDR3 coding DNA: TGCGCCAGCAGCCAAGATCGAGCGGGGTGGTCGGTGAGAGGGAGGGGCAAAAACATTCAGTACTTC.

This clonotype was observed at least ten times. The V and J genes are TRBV28 and TRBJ2-5; no clear D. This CDR3 spans 14 amino acids. V gave up 1 base and J gave up 1 base, with 7 bases separating them. The germline V gene encodes CDR1 MDHEN and CDR2 SYDVKM. The CDR3 protein is CASSLFPSQETQYF. CDR3 nucleotide sequence: TGTGCCAGCAGTTTATTCCCCAGCCAAGAGACCCAGTACTTC.

This clonotype was counted ten times or more. The chain is built from TRBV15 and TRBJ2-1; 7 nucleotides align to TRBD2. This CDR3 is 15 amino acids long. CDR1 and CDR2 (germline): LNHNV, YYDKDF (reference sequence). The V segment lost 1 base and the J segment 6 bases; nucleotides outside the gene matches: 6. CDR3 residues: CATSRAPGGSNEQFF. The CDR3 bases are TGTGCCACCAGCAGAGCTCCGGGGGGAAGCAATGAGCAGTTCTTC.

This clonotype was seen ten or more times. Here the CDR3 reads CASTLRGGLAGVNTGELFF. DNA of the CDR3: TGTGCCAGCACCCTTAGGGGGGGACTAGCGGGAGTAAACACCGGGGAGCTGTTTTTT. This chain uses TRBV11-2 with TRBJ2-2, with 14 bases lining up with TRBD2. Looked up from germline, CDR1 is SGHAT and CDR2 is FQNNGV. With 7 bases clipped from V and 2 bases from J, the junction kept 12 bases outside the gene matches. The CDR3 contains 19 residues.

This clonotype came up many times. The rearrangement uses TRBV4-2 and TRBJ2-7; perhaps TRBD2 as D (6 bases). This CDR3 region has 15 residues. Germline assignment: CDR1 LGHNA and CDR2 YNFKEQ. The germline V and J ends were trimmed by 3 bases and 0 bases, with 12 bases remaining between them. CDR3 sequence: CASSQSGPSSYEQYF. The CDR3 nucleotides read TGTGCCAGCAGCCAGAGCGGGCCGAGCTCCTACGAGCAGTACTTC.

The sample holds many counts of this clonotype. The chain has TRBV6-2 or TRBV6-3 and TRBJ2-4, with 8 bases fitting TRBD2. After removal of 6 bases from V and 8 bases from J, the junction contained 12 bases not matched to a gene. This CDR3 has 15 amino acids. From germline, CDR1 is MNHEY and CDR2 SVGEGT. The CDR3 bases are TGTGCCAGCAGAGAGGGAAGCGGGAGATTTTACATTCAGTACTTC. Translating gives CASREGSGRFYIQYF.

About this clonotype: Its ends do not fully match the called genes, so a read error is possible. The chain has TRBV27 and TRBJ1-1, with D perhaps matching TRBD1 (5 bases). There are 14 residues in the CDR3. Germline V gene sequence: CDR1 MNHEY, CDR2 SMNVEV (reference sequence). CDR3 in amino acids: CASSFQGLNTEACF. CDR3 bases: TGTGCCAGCAGTTTCCAGGGTTTGAACACTGAAGCTTGCTTT.

This clonotype was detected ten times or more. A much larger clone lies a single base off, so this may be a read error. The chain is built from TRBV7-2 and TRBJ2-5; the match to TRBD2 covers 11 bases. Looked up from germline, CDR1 is SGHTA and CDR2 is FQGNSA. The CDR3 runs to 16 residues. J lost 4 bases, V lost 5 bases, and 9 bases had no gene match. This CDR3 is CASSIGALAGGETQYF. The CDR3 DNA reads TGTGCCAGCAGCATAGGGGCCCTAGCGGGAGGAGAGACCCAGTACTTC.

This clonotype was recorded many times. The rearrangement links TRBV27 to TRBJ1-1, with 9 bases fitting TRBD1. The CDR3 is 18 amino acids. Germline lookup yields CDR1 MNHEY and CDR2 SMNVEV (reference sequence). V lost 5 bases to trimming and J lost 0 bases; unmatched junction nucleotides: 13. The CDR3: CASSRDDRGVLMNTEAFF. As DNA, the CDR3 is TGTGCCAGCAGTCGCGATGACAGGGGGGTTCTGATGAACACTGAAGCTTTCTTT.